Given below is one T cell receptor (beta chain) in context. What it binds is unknown. The length of the CDR3 is 14 residues. Trimming left V 0 bases short and J 3 bases short, with 5 bases between. CDR1 is LGHNA, CDR2 YSLEER, per germline. Each CDR3 protein is one row after TCRdb ran MiXCR on the reads. The profile shows some 590,000 distinct CDR3 sequences, over 35% of them singletons. This sample was included in a study of T cell repertoires in cytomegalovirus infection. The source is a human donor in good health (CMV status not recorded). Some clones in this sample may be carry-over from other donors' samples. The sample was cultured PBMCs, taken from culture after CMV antigen stimulation. The genes are TRBV4-3 and TRBJ2-2; D is undetermined. The CDR3 DNA follows: TGCGCCAGCAGCCAAGATTGGGACACCGGGGAGCTGTTTTTT. Translated: CASSQDWDTGELFF.